This TCR beta chain was sequenced in a study of cytomegalovirus exposure and HLA in healthy donors. Study conclusions and caveats: In vitro experiments confirmed that three CMV-associated chains were specific for CMV antigens. Reported performance of the classifier showed diagnosis of cytomegalovirus status with high specificity and sensitivity. Available immune exposure information was restricted to CMV serostatus only.

As for this clone: Its antigen is as yet unknown.

This CDR3 contains 13 residues. From germline, CDR1 is MNHEY and CDR2 SVGAGI. The PCR used 60 Vbeta and 13 Jbeta primers. Data came from immunoSEQ multiplex PCR; TCRdb stores just in-frame clones and leaves some out. The sample holds some 110,000 clones, approximately 65% seen once. The chain employs TRBV6-5 and TRBJ2-5; tentatively, D is TRBD2 (5 bases). TRBJ2-7 matches the DNA end more closely, so the J call is doubtful. Material: PBMCs. The TCR comes from a young man in good health and CMV-seronegative. The CDR3 DNA reads TGTGCCAGCAGTCCGACGGGATCCTACGAGCAGTACTTC. Protein: CASSPTGSYEQYF.